These 16 T cell receptor beta chains were all obtained from the same sample, sequenced in a study of shared clonotypes between healthy human individuals. Measured with immunoSEQ multiplex PCR; TCRdb has only the in-frame clones, and not every one. This repertoire shows more than 2,000,000 clones, around 90% found once; its top ten account for about 0.13%. Sequencing input: naive CD4+ T cells sorted from blood. Subset: CD45RA+ positively selected. These receptors all stem from a man between 18 and 29 years old in good health.

V usage is TRBV5-1 and J usage is TRBJ2-7, with 7 bases identical to TRBD1. V shed 2 bases, J shed 1 base, and the junction held 6 bases outside the gene matches. Germline assignment: CDR1 SGHRS and CDR2 YFSETQ. CDR3 length: 15 residues. CDR3 sequence (DNA): TGCGCCAGCAGCTTTATAGGGGGCGGGTCCTACGAGCAGTACTTC. Its translation: CASSFIGGGSYEQYF.

The chain couples TRBV20-1 to TRBJ2-5, with D tentatively TRBD1 or TRBD2 (5 bases each). V lost 6 bases to trimming and J lost 9 bases, with 14 bases between them. In germline, CDR1 is DFQATT, CDR2 SNEGSKA (reference sequence). The CDR3 loop spans 11 amino acids. CDR3 nucleotide sequence: TGCAGTGCGGGACCCGGTTCGGCCCAGTACTTC. This sequence encodes CSAGPGSAQYF.

The chain uses TRBV2 and TRBJ1-3; D call uncertain. Germline assignment: CDR1 SNHLY and CDR2 FYNNEI. The CDR3 runs to 12 residues. V lost 8 bases to trimming and J lost 0 bases, with 5 bases between them. As DNA, the CDR3 is TGTGCCAGCGATTACTCTGGAAACACCATATATTTT. Its protein product is CASDYSGNTIYF.

The rearrangement uses TRBV4-1 and TRBJ2-4; 7 nucleotides match TRBD1. This CDR3 is 17 amino acids long. Germline V gene lookup returns CDR1 MGHRA and CDR2 YSYEKL. V lost 4 bases to trimming and J lost 1 base; unmatched junction nucleotides: 10. The CDR3 bases are TGCGCCAGCAGCCTCGGTCGTGTCAGGGGGGCCAAAAACATTCAGTACTTC. It translates to CASSLGRVRGAKNIQYF.

Here the CDR3 reads CASSSGSPGSYEQYF. CDR3 nucleotide sequence: TGTGCCAGCAGCTCGGGGTCCCCAGGGTCTTACGAGCAGTACTTC. The chain combines TRBV7-2 with TRBJ2-7; D could derive from TRBD1 or TRBD2 (5 bases each). There are 15 residues in the CDR3. CDR1 is SGHTA and CDR2 is FQGNSA in the germline V gene. Trimming took off 4 bases at V and 4 bases at J, with 17 bases between the two ends. Full variable domain (outside the CDR3, taken from reference TRBV7-2 and TRBJ2-7): GAGVSQSPSNKVTEKGKDVELRCDPISGHTALYWYRQSLGQGLEFLIYFQGNSAPDKSGLPSDRFSAERTGGSVSTLTIQRTQQEDSAVYLCASSSGSPGSYEQYFGPGTRLTVT.

This clone showed up just a few times. This rearrangement joins TRBV10-1 to TRBJ1-1; D unresolved. Trimming left V 0 bases short and J 6 bases short, with 8 bases between. The length of the CDR3 is 13 residues. Germline assignment: CDR1 WNHNN and CDR2 SYGVQD (reference sequence). CDR3: CASSESNRPEAFF. The CDR3 region has the DNA TGCGCCAGCAGTGAGTCGAATCGGCCTGAAGCTTTCTTT.

The chain couples TRBV7-3 to TRBJ2-5, with 8 bases that match TRBD2. CDR1 is SGHTA, CDR2 FQGTGA, per germline. J gave up 4 bases and V 5 bases, and 9 bases lay outside the gene matches. The CDR3 runs to 15 residues. The CDR3 DNA is TGTGCCAGCAGCCCCGGGGGGGCTGGTGGAGAGACCCAGTACTTC. Translated: CASSPGGAGGETQYF.

Details on this clone: This sample includes further DNA sequences coding for the same CDR3. This rearrangement joins TRBV10-1 to TRBJ2-2; D unresolved. From germline, CDR1 is WNHNN and CDR2 SYGVQD (reference sequence). This CDR3 has 13 amino acids. V lost 0 bases to trimming and J lost 5 bases, with 4 bases between them. CDR3 sequence: CASSESITGELFF. CDR3 DNA: TGCGCCAGCAGTGAGTCTATTACCGGGGAGCTGTTTTTT.

The chain is built from TRBV30 and TRBJ2-7; 7 nucleotides align to TRBD1. In germline, CDR1 is GTSNPN, CDR2 SVGIG (reference sequence). V was pared by 4 bases and J by 6 bases, with 15 bases of the junction left unmatched. The CDR3 consists of 15 residues. CDR3 in amino acids: CAWTPPNRGESEQYF. CDR3 sequence (DNA): TGTGCCTGGACCCCCCCCAACAGGGGCGAATCCGAGCAGTACTTC. The full variable domain, with the rest looked up from reference TRBV30 and TRBJ2-7, is SQTIHQWPATLVQPVGSPLSLECTVEGTSNPNLYWYRQAAGRGLQLLFYSVGIGQISSEVPQNLSASRPQDRQFILSSKKLLLSDSGFYLCAWTPPNRGESEQYFGPGTRLTVT.

CDR3 residues: CASSEFRGGTINEQFF. The CDR3 DNA follows: TGTGCCAGCAGTGAATTCAGGGGGGGCACAATTAATGAGCAGTTCTTC. V usage is TRBV25-1 and J usage is TRBJ2-1, with D perhaps given as TRBD1 or TRBD2 (7 bases each). The germline V gene encodes CDR1 MGHDK and CDR2 SYGVNS. Trimming shortened V by 1 base and J by 7 bases, and 17 bases separated the two germline ends. The CDR3 is made up of 16 amino acids.

As to this clone: Other DNA sequences in the sample encode the same CDR3. This chain uses TRBV30 with TRBJ1-2; a weak D match, TRBD1 (5 bases). The CDR3 spans 13 residues. Germline V lookup: CDR1 GTSNPN, CDR2 SVGIG (reference sequence). Trimming cost V 0 bases and J 5 bases, with 10 bases left between them. The CDR3 bases are TGTGCCTGGAGTGTTACGGGGGGATATGGCTACACCTTC. The encoded protein is CAWSVTGGYGYTF. Using reference TRBV30 and TRBJ1-2 for the parts outside the CDR3, the full variable domain is SQTIHQWPATLVQPVGSPLSLECTVEGTSNPNLYWYRQAAGRGLQLLFYSVGIGQISSEVPQNLSASRPQDRQFILSSKKLLLSDSGFYLCAWSVTGGYGYTFGSGTRLTVV.

This clone is a singleton in its sample. V and J are TRBV15 and TRBJ2-5, with D possibly TRBD1 on 5 matching bases. Germline V lookup: CDR1 LNHNV, CDR2 YYDKDF (reference sequence). The CDR3 runs to 15 residues. V lost 0 bases to trimming and J lost 4 bases, with 12 bases between them. This CDR3 reads CATSRDRGRAETQYF. The CDR3 DNA is TGTGCCACCAGCAGAGATCGAGGCAGGGCAGAGACCCAGTACTTC.

V usage is TRBV7-6 and J usage is TRBJ2-1; TRBD2 matches 10 bases. CDR1 is SGHVS and CDR2 is FNYEAQ in the germline V gene. V dropped 5 bases and J dropped 9; count of bases not matched to a gene: 22. The CDR3 is made up of 19 amino acids. This chain's CDR3 is CASSQRGTSVVSPPAEQFF. The CDR3 bases are TGTGCCAGCAGCCAAAGAGGGACTAGCGTGGTTTCCCCCCCCGCTGAGCAGTTCTTC. Using reference TRBV7-6 and TRBJ2-1 for the parts outside the CDR3, the full variable domain is GAGVSQSPRYKVTKRGQDVALRCDPISGHVSLYWYRQALGQGPEFLTYFNYEAQQDKSGLPNDRFSAERPEGSISTLTIQRTEQRDSAMYRCASSQRGTSVVSPPAEQFFGPGTRLTVL.

The rearrangement joins TRBV18 to TRBJ2-3, with D unresolved. V lost 3 bases and J lost 2, with 9 bases in between. Per the germline V gene, CDR1 is KGHSH and CDR2 is LQKENI. This CDR3 contains 14 residues. CDR3 in amino acids: CASSPWANTDTQYF. The DNA of the CDR3 is TGTGCCAGCTCACCGTGGGCTAACACAGATACGCAGTATTTT.

Concerning this clone itself: Other DNA sequences of this sample code for an identical CDR3. This sequence joins TRBV6-6 and TRBJ2-5; D is unresolved. This CDR3 is 12 amino acids long. V was clipped by 3 bases and J by 1 base, with 3 bases between them. Germline lookup yields CDR1 MNHNY and CDR2 SVGAGI (reference sequence). The CDR3 loop is CASSYVQETQYF. In DNA form, the CDR3 reads TGTGCCAGCAGTTATGTCCAAGAGACCCAGTACTTC.

V usage is TRBV10-3 and J usage is TRBJ1-2; D is undetermined. V gave up 3 bases and J gave up 4 bases, with 9 bases separating them. The CDR3 sequence is 13 residues long. Germline loops: CDR1 ENHRY, CDR2 SYGVKD. CDR3 region: CAISDDISYGYTF. DNA for the CDR3: TGTGCCATCAGTGACGACATAAGCTATGGCTACACCTTC.